This T cell receptor beta chain appears in the sequencing data of a study of PD-1 blockade in classical Hodgkin lymphoma. Study-wide results and limits: Individuals initiating nivolumab under 1 year after ASCT were excluded. CD4+ but not CD8+ TCR diversity rose significantly by C4D1.

V was clipped by 2 bases and J by 5 bases, with 9 bases between them. The germline gives CDR1 ENHRY, CDR2 SYGVKD. CDR3 length equals 14 residues. Measured with immunoSEQ multiplex PCR; TCRdb has only the in-frame clones, and not every one. The data show more than 90,000 clones, 78% seen once. A word on this clone: The antigen is unknown.

Time point of the sample: cycle 4 day 1 (C4D1), after 6 weeks of nivolumab. Every patient relapsed after autologous stem cell transplantation, and brentuximab vedotin exposure varied. The receptor comes from a human donor with classical Hodgkin lymphoma. The sequencing used peripheral blood mononuclear cells (PBMCs), collected before the fourth cycle of nivolumab. The chain recombines TRBV10-3 with TRBJ1-4; tentatively, D is TRBD1 (5 bases). The CDR3 spells CAISEAGLNEKLFF. The CDR3 nucleotides read TGTGCCATCAGTGAGGCAGGGTTAAATGAAAAACTGTTTTTT.